This TCR beta chain was sequenced for a study of T cell changes during pregnancy in multiple sclerosis. TCRdb's copy holds only in-frame clones and misses some; the assay was immunoSEQ multiplex PCR. The table records roughly 61,000 clones, around 94% of them present only once. Germline V gene data show CDR1 as SEHNR and CDR2 as FQNEAQ (reference sequence). V was clipped by 1 base and J by 6 bases, with 21 bases between them. The CDR3 loop spans 17 amino acids. The TCR originated in a female donor with multiple sclerosis, enrolled in a pregnancy study. Sequenced here: CD8+ T cells from peripheral blood mononuclear cells, sampled after pregnancy. The chain is built from TRBV7-9 and TRBJ1-2, with D possibly matching TRBD1 (6 bases). The CDR3 protein is CASSLGQGREGLNGYTF. CDR3 DNA: TGTGCCAGCAGCTTAGGGCAGGGGCGCGAGGGACTAAATGGCTACACCTTC.